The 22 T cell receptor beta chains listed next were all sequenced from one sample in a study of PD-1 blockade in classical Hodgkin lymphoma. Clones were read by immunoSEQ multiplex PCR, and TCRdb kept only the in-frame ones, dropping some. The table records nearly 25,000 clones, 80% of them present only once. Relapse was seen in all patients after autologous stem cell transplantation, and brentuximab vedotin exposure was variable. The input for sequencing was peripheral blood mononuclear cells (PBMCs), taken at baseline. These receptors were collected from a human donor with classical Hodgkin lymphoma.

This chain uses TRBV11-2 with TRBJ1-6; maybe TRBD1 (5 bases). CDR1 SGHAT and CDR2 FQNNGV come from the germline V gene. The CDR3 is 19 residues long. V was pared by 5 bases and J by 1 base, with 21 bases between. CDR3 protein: CASSPPERGVRSYNSPLHF. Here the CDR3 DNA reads TGTGCCAGCAGCCCTCCCGAGCGAGGGGTTAGGTCCTATAATTCACCCCTCCACTTT. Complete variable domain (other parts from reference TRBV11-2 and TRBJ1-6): EAGVAQSPRYKIIEKRQSVAFWCNPISGHATLYWYQQILGQGPKLLIQFQNNGVVDDSQLPKDRFSAERLKGVDSTLKIQPAKLEDSAVYLCASSPPERGVRSYNSPLHFGNGTRLTVT.

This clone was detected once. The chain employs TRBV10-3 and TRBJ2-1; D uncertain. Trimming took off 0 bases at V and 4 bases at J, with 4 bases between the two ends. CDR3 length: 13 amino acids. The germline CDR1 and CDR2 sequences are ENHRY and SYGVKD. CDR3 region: CAISESPYNEQFF. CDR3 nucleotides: TGTGCCATCAGTGAGTCACCTTACAATGAGCAGTTCTTC.

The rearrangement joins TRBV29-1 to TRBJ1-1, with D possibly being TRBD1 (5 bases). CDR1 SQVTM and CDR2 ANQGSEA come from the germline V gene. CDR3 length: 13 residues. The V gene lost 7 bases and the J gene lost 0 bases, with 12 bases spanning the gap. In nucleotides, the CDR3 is TGCAGCGGGGGAGGGGTGGTGAACACTGAAGCTTTCTTT. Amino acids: CSGGGVVNTEAFF.

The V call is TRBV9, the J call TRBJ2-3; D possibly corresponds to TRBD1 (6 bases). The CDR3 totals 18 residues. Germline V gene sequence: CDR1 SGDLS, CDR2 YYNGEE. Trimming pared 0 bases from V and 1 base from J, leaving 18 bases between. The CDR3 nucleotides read TGTGCCAGCAGCGTAGACCTCCGGACAGCCAGGGGCACAGATACGCAGTATTTT. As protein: CASSVDLRTARGTDTQYF.

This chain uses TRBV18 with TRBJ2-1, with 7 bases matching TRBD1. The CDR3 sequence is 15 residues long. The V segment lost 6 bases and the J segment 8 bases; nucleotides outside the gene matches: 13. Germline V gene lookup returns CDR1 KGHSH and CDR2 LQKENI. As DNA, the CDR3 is TGTGCCAGCTCTCCTAGGGTCACAGGGGCTGATGAGCAGTTCTTC. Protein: CASSPRVTGADEQFF. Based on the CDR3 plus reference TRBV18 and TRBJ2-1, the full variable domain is NAGVMQNPRHLVRRRGQEARLRCSPMKGHSHVYWYRQLPEEGLKFMVYLQKENIIDESGMPKERFSAEFPKEGPSILRIQQVVRGDSAAYFCASSPRVTGADEQFFGPGTRLTVL.

CDR3 DNA: TGTGCCAGCAGTTTAGTCGGGGGGATCTCGGATACGCAGTATTTT. Translation gives CASSLVGGISDTQYF. The gene calls are TRBV28 and TRBJ2-3, with TRBD2 identical over 7 bases. The J segment lost 6 bases and the V segment lost 2 bases, leaving 8 bases of the junction unmatched. CDR3 length: 15 amino acids. Germline V gene lookup returns CDR1 MDHEN and CDR2 SYDVKM.

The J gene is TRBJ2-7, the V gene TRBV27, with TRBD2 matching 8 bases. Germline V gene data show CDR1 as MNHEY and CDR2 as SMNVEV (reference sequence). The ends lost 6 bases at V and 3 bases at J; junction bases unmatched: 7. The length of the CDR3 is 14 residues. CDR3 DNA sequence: TGTGCCAGCAGCCGGACTAGCCGGTACTACGAGCAGTACTTC. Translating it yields CASSRTSRYYEQYF.

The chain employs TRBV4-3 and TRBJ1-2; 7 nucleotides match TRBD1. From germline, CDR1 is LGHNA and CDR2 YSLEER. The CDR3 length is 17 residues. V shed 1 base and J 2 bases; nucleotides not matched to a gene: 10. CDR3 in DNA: TGCGCCAGCAGCCAAGGGGTCCGGACAGGCGCGAACTATGGCTACACCTTC. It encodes CASSQGVRTGANYGYTF.

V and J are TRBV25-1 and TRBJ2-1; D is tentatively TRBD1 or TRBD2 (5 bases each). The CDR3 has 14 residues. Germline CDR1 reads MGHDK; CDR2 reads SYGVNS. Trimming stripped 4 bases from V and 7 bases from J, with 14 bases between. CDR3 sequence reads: CASSVAGRENEQFF. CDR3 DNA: TGTGCCAGCAGTGTCGCGGGCAGGGAAAATGAGCAGTTCTTC.

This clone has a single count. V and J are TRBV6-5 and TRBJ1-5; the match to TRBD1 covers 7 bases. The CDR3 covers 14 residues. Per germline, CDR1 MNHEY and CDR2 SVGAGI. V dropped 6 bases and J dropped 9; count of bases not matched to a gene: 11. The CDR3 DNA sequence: TGTGCCAGCAGAGGCACAGGGGAGGGTTCGCCCCAGCATTTT. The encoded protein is CASRGTGEGSPQHF.

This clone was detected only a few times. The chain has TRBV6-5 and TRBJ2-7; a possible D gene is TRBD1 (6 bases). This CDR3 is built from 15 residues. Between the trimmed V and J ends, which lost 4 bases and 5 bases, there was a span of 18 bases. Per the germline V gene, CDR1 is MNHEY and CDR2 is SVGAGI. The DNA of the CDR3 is TGTGCCAGCAGTTCCTCCGGGACATTTCTCGACGAGCAGTACTTC. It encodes CASSSSGTFLDEQYF.

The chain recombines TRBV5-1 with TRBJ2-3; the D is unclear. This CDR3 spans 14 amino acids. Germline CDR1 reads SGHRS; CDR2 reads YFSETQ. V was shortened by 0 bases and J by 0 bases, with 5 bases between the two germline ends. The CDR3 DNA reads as TGCGCCAGCAGCTTGGTTTCTAGCACAGATACGCAGTATTTT. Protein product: CASSLVSSTDTQYF.

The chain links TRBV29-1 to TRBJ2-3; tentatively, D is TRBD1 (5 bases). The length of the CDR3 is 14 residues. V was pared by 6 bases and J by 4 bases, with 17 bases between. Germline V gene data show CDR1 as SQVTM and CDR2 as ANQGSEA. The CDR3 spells CSVSLGAFADTQYF. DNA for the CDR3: TGCAGCGTCTCCCTAGGGGCGTTCGCAGATACGCAGTATTTT.

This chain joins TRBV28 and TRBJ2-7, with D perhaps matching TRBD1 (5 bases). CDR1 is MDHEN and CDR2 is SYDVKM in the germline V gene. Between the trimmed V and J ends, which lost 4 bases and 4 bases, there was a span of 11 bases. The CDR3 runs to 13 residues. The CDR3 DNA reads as TGTGCCAGCAGTTGGAACAGGAAATACGAGCAGTACTTC. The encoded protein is CASSWNRKYEQYF.

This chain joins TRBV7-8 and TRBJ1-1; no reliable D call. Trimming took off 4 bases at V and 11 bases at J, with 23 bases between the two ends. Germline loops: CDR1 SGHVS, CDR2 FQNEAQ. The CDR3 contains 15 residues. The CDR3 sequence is CASSSLERMYGSAFF. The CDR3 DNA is TGTGCCAGCAGCTCACTCGAGCGAATGTATGGCTCGGCTTTCTTT.

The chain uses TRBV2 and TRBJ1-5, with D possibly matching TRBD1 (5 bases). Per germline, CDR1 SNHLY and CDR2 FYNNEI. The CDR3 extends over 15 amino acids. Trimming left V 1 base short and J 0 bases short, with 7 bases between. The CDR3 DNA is TGTGCCAGCAGTGAAGGGACACTTAGCAATCAGCCCCAGCATTTT. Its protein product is CASSEGTLSNQPQHF.

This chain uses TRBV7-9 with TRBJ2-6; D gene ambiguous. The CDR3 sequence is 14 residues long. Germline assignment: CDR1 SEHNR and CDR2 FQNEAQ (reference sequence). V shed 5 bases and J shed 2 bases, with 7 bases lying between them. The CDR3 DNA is TGTGCCAGCAGCCGGGTACCTGGGGCCAACGTCCTGACTTTC. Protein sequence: CASSRVPGANVLTF. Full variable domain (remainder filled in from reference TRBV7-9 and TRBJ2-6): DTGVSQNPRHKITKRGQNVTFRCDPISEHNRLYWYRQTLGQGPEFLTYFQNEAQLEKSRLLSDRFSAERPKGSFSTLEIQRTEQGDSAMYLCASSRVPGANVLTFGAGSRLTVL.

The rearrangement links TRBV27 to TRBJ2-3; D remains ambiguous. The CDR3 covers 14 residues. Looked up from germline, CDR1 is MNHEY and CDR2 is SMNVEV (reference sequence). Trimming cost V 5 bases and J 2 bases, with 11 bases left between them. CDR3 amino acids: CASSPRRYTDTQYF. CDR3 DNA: TGTGCCAGCAGTCCTCGACGTTACACAGATACGCAGTATTTT.

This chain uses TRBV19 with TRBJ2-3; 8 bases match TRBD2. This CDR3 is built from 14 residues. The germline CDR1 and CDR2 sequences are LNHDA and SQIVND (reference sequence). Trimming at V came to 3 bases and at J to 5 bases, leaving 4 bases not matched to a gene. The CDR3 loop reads CASSIGGAEDTQYF. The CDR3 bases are TGTGCCAGTAGTATCGGGGGGGCTGAAGATACGCAGTATTTT.

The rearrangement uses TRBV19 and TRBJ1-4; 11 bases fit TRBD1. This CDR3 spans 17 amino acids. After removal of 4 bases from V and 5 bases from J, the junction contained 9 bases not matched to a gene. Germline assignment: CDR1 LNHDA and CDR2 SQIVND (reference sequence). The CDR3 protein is CASSTGTGGRPNEKLFF. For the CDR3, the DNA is TGTGCCAGTAGTACCGGGACAGGGGGACGCCCCAATGAAAAACTGTTTTTT.

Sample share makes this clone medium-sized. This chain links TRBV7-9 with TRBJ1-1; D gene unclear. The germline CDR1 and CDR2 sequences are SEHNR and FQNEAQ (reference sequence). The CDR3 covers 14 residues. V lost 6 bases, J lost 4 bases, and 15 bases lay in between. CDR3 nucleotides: TGTGCCAGCAGGGCGGGAATCGTCAGCACTGAAGCTTTCTTT. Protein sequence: CASRAGIVSTEAFF.

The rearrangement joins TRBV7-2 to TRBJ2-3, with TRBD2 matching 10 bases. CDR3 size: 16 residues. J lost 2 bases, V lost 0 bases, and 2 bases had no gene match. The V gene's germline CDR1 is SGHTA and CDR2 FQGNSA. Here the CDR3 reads CASSLALAGATDTQYF. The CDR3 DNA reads TGTGCCAGCAGCTTAGCGCTAGCGGGGGCCACAGATACGCAGTATTTT.